A selection of T cell receptor beta chains follows, all from one sample in a study of blood T cell repertoires in COVID-19. The protocol was immunoSEQ multiplex PCR, while the TCRdb copy is restricted to in-frame clones and leaves out a portion. Among roughly 110,000 clones listed, approximately 84% were seen once. Sequenced input: peripheral blood. These receptors came from a middle-aged woman with acute or convalescent COVID-19. Each CDR3 is given with its conserved first and last residue. D genes are given only for firm matches. The size entry is marked missing in some rows and otherwise reads once, few, many or a size class.

V,size,J,D,length,DNA,CDR3
TRBV3-1/TRBV3-2,-,TRBJ2-1,-,12,TGTGCCAGCAGCCAAGTGGCCATTGAGCAGTTCTTC,CASSQVAIEQFF
TRBV20-1,-,TRBJ2-5,TRBD2,12,TGCAGTGCTAGTGGGACTAGGGTGACCCAGTACTTC,CSASGTRVTQYF
TRBV25-1,-,TRBJ1-2,-,15,TGTGCCAGCAGTGAGGGGTTGGGGCACAACTATGGCTACACCTTC,CASSEGLGHNYGYTF
TRBV18,-,TRBJ1-1,-,14,TGTGCCAGCTCACCACGTAATTCGAACACTGAAGCTTTCTTT,CASSPRNSNTEAFF
TRBV4-1,few,TRBJ1-6,-,20,TGCGCCAGCAGCCACCCTAGGACATCCGGTGGGGCCTCCTATAATTCACCCCTCCACTTT,CASSHPRTSGGASYNSPLHF
TRBV5-1,-,TRBJ2-1,-,15,TGCGCCAGCAGCAAGACAGGCGATCTTAACAATGAGCAGTTCTTC,CASSKTGDLNNEQFF
TRBV5-6,-,TRBJ2-3,-,13,TGTGCCAGCAGCTTTACTGGCACAGATACGCAGTATTTT,CASSFTGTDTQYF
TRBV16,-,TRBJ2-3,-,14,TGTGCCAGCAGCCAATCCCCCCCCCGGGATACGCAGTATTTT,CASSQSPPRDTQYF
TRBV4-2,-,TRBJ2-2,-,15,TGTGCCAGCAGCCAAGACCCTTCCAGGCCCGGGGAGCTGTTTTTT,CASSQDPSRPGELFF
TRBV4-2,-,TRBJ2-4,TRBD1,13,TGTGCCAGCAGCCAAGGGTCCGGGACAGGGTGTCACTTC,CASSQGSGTGCHF
TRBV3-1/TRBV3-2,few,TRBJ1-2,TRBD1,20,TGTGCCAGCAGCCAAGATCCACTATACACGACGGGACAGGGGCACTATGGCTACACCTTC,CASSQDPLYTTGQGHYGYTF
TRBV7-8,-,TRBJ2-5,-,12,TGTGCCAGCAGCTTCGCCCGGGAGACCCAGTACTTC,CASSFARETQYF
TRBV20-1,-,TRBJ2-3,-,11,TGCAGTGCCAAAAGAAGAGAGAAGCAGTATTTT,CSAKRREKQYF
TRBV4-3,once,TRBJ2-2,TRBD1,14,TGCGCCAGCAGCCCACAGGGGGACACCGGGGAGCTGTTTTTT,CASSPQGDTGELFF
TRBV5-4,-,TRBJ1-2,TRBD1,18,TGTGCCAGCAGCTTGGGACCCGGACAGGGAGGCTCTAACTATGGCTACACCTTC,CASSLGPGQGGSNYGYTF
TRBV19,-,TRBJ1-2,-,14,TGTGCCAGTTGGGAGATACAGGGAACCTATGGCTACACCTTC,CASWEIQGTYGYTF
TRBV5-8,once,TRBJ1-6,TRBD1,15,TGTGCCAGCAGCATTACAGGGGGCCGTAATTCACCCCTCCACTTT,CASSITGGRNSPLHF
TRBV7-2,once,TRBJ2-5,TRBD2,16,TGTGCCAGCAGCTTAAGGACTAGCGGGGGGTCAGAGACCCAGTACTTC,CASSLRTSGGSETQYF
TRBV2,-,TRBJ2-7,-,14,TGTGCCAGCAGGAGACAGTTGAGCTCCTACGAGCAGTACTTC,CASRRQLSSYEQYF
TRBV19,-,TRBJ1-5,-,16,TGTGCCAGTAGTCCTACTAGGGGGACTAGCAATCAGCCCCAGCATTTT,CASSPTRGTSNQPQHF
TRBV19,-,TRBJ1-1,-,15,TGTGCCAGTAGGACCAACGATGCAGGGGACACTGAAGCTTTCTTT,CASRTNDAGDTEAFF
TRBV2,-,TRBJ2-2,-,12,TGTGCCAGCAAGGAGGACACCGGGGAGCTGTTTTTT,CASKEDTGELFF